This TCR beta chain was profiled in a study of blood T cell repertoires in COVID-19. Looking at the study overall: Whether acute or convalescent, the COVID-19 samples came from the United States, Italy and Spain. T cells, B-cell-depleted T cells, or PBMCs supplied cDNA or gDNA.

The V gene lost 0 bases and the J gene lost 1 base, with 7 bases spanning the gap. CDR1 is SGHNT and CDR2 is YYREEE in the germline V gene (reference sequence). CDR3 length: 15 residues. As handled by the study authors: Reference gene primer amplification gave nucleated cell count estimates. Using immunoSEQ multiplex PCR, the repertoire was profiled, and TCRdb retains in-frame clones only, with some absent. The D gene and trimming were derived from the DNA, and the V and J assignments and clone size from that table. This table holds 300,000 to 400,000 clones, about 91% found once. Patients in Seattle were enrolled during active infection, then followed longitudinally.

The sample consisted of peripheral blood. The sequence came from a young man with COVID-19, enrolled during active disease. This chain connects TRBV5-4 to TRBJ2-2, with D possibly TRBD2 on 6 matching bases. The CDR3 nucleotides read TGTGCCAGCAGCTTGGTGGGACTGAACACCGGGGAGCTGTTTTTT. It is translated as CASSLVGLNTGELFF.